The 30 T cell receptor beta chains reported below all come from one sample, sequenced in a study of cytomegalovirus exposure and HLA in healthy donors. Both 60 Vbeta primers and 13 Jbeta primers went into the PCR. The data were produced by immunoSEQ multiplex PCR, yet TCRdb's version contains in-frame clones alone and is incomplete. Among about 180,000 clones listed, around 80% were seen once. The sample comprised PBMCs. These receptor sequences come from a woman aged 35 to 49 in good health and CMV-seronegative.

This clone is a singleton in its sample. The V gene is TRBV11-2, the J gene TRBJ1-6; tentative D call: TRBD1 (5 bases). This CDR3 spans 11 amino acids. CDR1 is SGHAT and CDR2 is FQNNGV in the germline V gene. Deletions cut 0 bases from V and 16 bases from J, with 7 bases between. The CDR3 loop is CASSLDRGLHF. The CDR3 nucleotides read TGTGCCAGCAGCTTAGATAGGGGTCTCCACTTT.

The V and J genes are TRBV5-1 and TRBJ2-7; the match to TRBD2 covers 12 bases. The CDR3 is 18 residues long. Germline-derived CDR1 and CDR2 are SGHRS and YFSETQ. The V gene end was trimmed by 0 bases and the J gene end by 7 bases; junction bases not matched to a gene: 14. CDR3: CASSLAELAGGQGKEQYF. The CDR3 coding sequence is TGCGCCAGCAGCTTGGCCGAGCTAGCGGGGGGGCAGGGTAAAGAGCAGTACTTC.

The chain carries TRBV7-8 and TRBJ1-1; a weak D match, TRBD1 (6 bases). Germline V lookup: CDR1 SGHVS, CDR2 FQNEAQ. The CDR3 length is 16 residues. V shed 5 bases and J shed 4 bases, with 20 bases lying between them. As DNA, the CDR3 is TGTGCCAGCAGCCCTTGGTCGGGGACACAGGGCACTGAAGCTTTCTTT. Translation: CASSPWSGTQGTEAFF.

This clone was seen a few times. V gene TRBV5-1 combines with J gene TRBJ2-1; possibly TRBD2 for D (5 bases). V gave up 7 bases and J gave up 0 bases, with 8 bases separating them. Per germline, CDR1 SGHRS and CDR2 YFSETQ. This CDR3 is 13 amino acids long. CDR3 bases: TGCGCCAGCCGGAGGAGCTCCTACAATGAGCAGTTCTTC. Translated, it gives CASRRSSYNEQFF.

V gene TRBV28 combines with J gene TRBJ1-1; no definite D call. The CDR3 length is 15 residues. V dropped 6 bases and J dropped 6 bases, with 20 bases sitting between them. The germline CDR1 and CDR2 sequences are MDHEN and SYDVKM. CDR3 sequence (DNA): TGTGCCAGCAGGCCCCCGCAGTGGGAGAAGGCTGAAGCTTTCTTT. It is translated as CASRPPQWEKAEAFF.

The chain joins TRBV4-3 to TRBJ1-1, with a possible D match to TRBD1 (5 bases). The CDR3 has 15 residues. The V end was cut by 0 bases, the J end by 0 bases, with 8 bases between. CDR1 and CDR2 (germline): LGHNA, YSLEER. As DNA, the CDR3 is TGCGCCAGCAGCCAAGATGGCAGGGTGAACACTGAAGCTTTCTTT. This encodes CASSQDGRVNTEAFF.

The J gene is TRBJ1-3, the V gene TRBV6-5, with no clear D. Looked up from germline, CDR1 is MNHEY and CDR2 is SVGAGI. The CDR3 loop spans 14 amino acids. Trimming removed 6 bases from V and 4 bases from J, with 13 bases in between. The CDR3 protein is CASSPGGYGNTIYF. DNA for the CDR3: TGTGCCAGCAGCCCCGGAGGGTACGGAAACACCATATATTTT.

This sequence joins TRBV5-6 and TRBJ2-5; D call uncertain. The CDR3 is 12 amino acids. Germline V gene data show CDR1 as SGHDT and CDR2 as YYEEEE. The ends were cut back, 0 bases at V and 4 bases at J, with 4 bases in the middle. The DNA of the CDR3 is TGTGCCAGCAGCTTGGCCGTAGAGACCCAGTACTTC. Residues: CASSLAVETQYF.

The chain combines TRBV21-1 with TRBJ2-6; TRBD1 is the table's D call and was not checked against the DNA. TRBV21-1 is a listed pseudogene. The CDR3 spans 17 residues. The CDR3 loop reads CASSKNGTGTGANVLTF. The CDR3 DNA is TGTGCCAGCAGCAAAAACGGGACAGGTACTGGGGCCAACGTCCTGACTTTC.

This chain links TRBV2 with TRBJ2-5; 7 positions match TRBD1. The CDR3 covers 13 residues. The trim removed 6 bases at V and 2 bases at J, leaving 3 bases unmatched. Germline CDR1 SNHLY, CDR2 FYNNEI. The CDR3 bases are TGTGCCAGCAGCAGGGACAGTCAAGAGACCCAGTACTTC. Its translation is CASSRDSQETQYF.

This clone has only one observation. The V call is TRBV19, the J call TRBJ2-7, with 14 bases aligning to TRBD2. In germline, CDR1 is LNHDA, CDR2 SQIVND (reference sequence). CDR3 length: 16 amino acids. J lost 3 bases, V lost 1 base, and 2 bases had no gene match. CDR3 sequence reads: CASSIGGLAGDYEQYF. As DNA, the CDR3 is TGTGCCAGTAGTATAGGGGGACTAGCGGGGGACTACGAGCAGTACTTC.

In its sample, this clone was seen once. The genes are TRBV29-1 and TRBJ1-1; 7 positions match TRBD1. With 5 bases clipped from V and 0 bases from J, the junction kept 12 bases outside the gene matches. Germline V gene lookup returns CDR1 SQVTM and CDR2 ANQGSEA. The CDR3 covers 16 residues. For the CDR3, the DNA is TGCAGCGTTTCCTTTAGGGGGCGGGGAATGAACACTGAAGCTTTCTTT. It is translated as CSVSFRGRGMNTEAFF.

The sample holds one count of this clone. The chain links TRBV5-1 to TRBJ2-7, with D perhaps TRBD1 (6 bases). V was trimmed by 4 bases and J by 0 bases, leaving 14 bases between them. CDR3 length equals 15 residues. Germline V lookup: CDR1 SGHRS, CDR2 YFSETQ. This CDR3 reads CASSLNKDSSYEQYF. Here the CDR3 DNA reads TGCGCCAGCAGCCTAAATAAGGACAGCTCCTACGAGCAGTACTTC.

This rearrangement joins TRBV5-1 to TRBJ2-1; 7 bases map to TRBD1. This CDR3 is built from 16 residues. Germline CDR1 SGHRS, CDR2 YFSETQ. Trimming at V came to 0 bases and at J to 2 bases, leaving 5 bases not matched to a gene. The CDR3 region has the DNA TGCGCCAGCAGCTTGGAGGGGGCAGAACCCTACAATGAGCAGTTCTTC. It codes for CASSLEGAEPYNEQFF.

A remark on this clone: Other DNA sequences within the sample encode an identical CDR3. The V gene is TRBV7-9, the J gene TRBJ2-7; 9 bases are shared with TRBD2. Germline CDR1 SEHNR, CDR2 FQNEAQ (reference sequence). V was clipped by 5 bases and J by 6 bases; unmatched bases: 5. CDR3 length: 13 amino acids. The CDR3 loop reads CASSPGLASEQYF. For the CDR3, the DNA is TGTGCCAGCAGCCCCGGACTAGCGAGCGAGCAGTACTTC. Filled out from reference TRBV7-9 and TRBJ2-7, the complete variable domain reads DTGVSQNPRHKITKRGQNVTFRCDPISEHNRLYWYRQTLGQGPEFLTYFQNEAQLEKSRLLSDRFSAERPKGSFSTLEIQRTEQGDSAMYLCASSPGLASEQYFGPGTRLTVT.

This rearrangement joins TRBV27 to TRBJ2-7, with D uncertain. V shed 5 bases and J shed 2 bases, with 10 bases lying between them. Germline loops: CDR1 MNHEY, CDR2 SMNVEV (reference sequence). This CDR3 has 13 amino acids. CDR3 sequence: CASSPVQAYEQYF. CDR3 bases: TGTGCCAGCAGTCCAGTTCAGGCCTACGAGCAGTACTTC.

This rearrangement joins TRBV5-1 to TRBJ1-2, with D maybe TRBD1 (6 bases). The CDR3 totals 14 residues. V was trimmed by 1 base and J by 8 bases, leaving 15 bases between them. The germline V gene encodes CDR1 SGHRS and CDR2 YFSETQ. CDR3 residues: CASSLSQGLGGYTF. The CDR3 nucleotides read TGCGCCAGCAGCTTGTCTCAGGGGTTGGGCGGCTACACCTTC.

This clone was picked up one time. The genes are TRBV5-1 and TRBJ2-1; D is unclear. Trimming removed 0 bases at V and 6 bases at J, with 10 bases between. The length of the CDR3 is 14 residues. Germline V CDR1 and CDR2: SGHRS, YFSETQ. CDR3 nucleotides: TGCGCCAGCAGCTTGGACAGTGCCCTCAATGAGCAGTTCTTC. It encodes CASSLDSALNEQFF. Filled out from reference TRBV5-1 and TRBJ2-1, the complete variable domain reads KAGVTQTPRYLIKTRGQQVTLSCSPISGHRSVSWYQQTPGQGLQFLFEYFSETQRNKGNFPGRFSGRQFSNSRSEMNVSTLELGDSALYLCASSLDSALNEQFFGPGTRLTVL.

The chain recombines TRBV13 with TRBJ2-5; possibly TRBD1 for D (5 bases). Per germline, CDR1 PRHDT and CDR2 FYEKMQ (reference sequence). CDR3 length: 14 amino acids. Trimming pared 5 bases from V and 3 bases from J, leaving 13 bases between. Here the CDR3 reads CASSPRTYKETQYF. The CDR3 coding sequence is TGTGCCAGCAGCCCTCGGACATATAAAGAGACCCAGTACTTC.

This chain joins TRBV28 and TRBJ2-5; 11 nucleotides line up with TRBD1. The last part of the DNA fits TRBJ2-7 better; the J call may be wrong. Germline V gene lookup returns CDR1 MDHEN and CDR2 SYDVKM. This CDR3 region has 15 residues. The CDR3 DNA is TGTGCCAGCAGTCCAGGACAGGGGGCGCCCTACGAGCAGTACTTC. Protein sequence: CASSPGQGAPYEQYF.

The chain couples TRBV5-1 to TRBJ1-5; weak D call: TRBD1 (5 bases). CDR3 length equals 15 residues. The germline V and J ends were trimmed by 0 bases and 2 bases, with 9 bases remaining between them. Germline values: CDR1 SGHRS, CDR2 YFSETQ. CDR3: CASSLAGIGNQPQHF. In nucleotides, the CDR3 is TGCGCCAGCAGCTTGGCAGGGATTGGCAATCAGCCCCAGCATTTT.

J is TRBJ1-2 and V is TRBV5-1, with TRBD1 as a possible D gene (6 bases). The CDR3 loop spans 14 amino acids. The V and J ends lost 4 bases and 9 bases respectively, with 19 bases between them. Germline values: CDR1 SGHRS, CDR2 YFSETQ. CDR3 amino acids: CASSVGQPEVSYTF. The CDR3 DNA reads TGCGCCAGCAGCGTCGGACAGCCGGAGGTGAGCTACACCTTC.

Notes on this clone: The CDR3 carries no conserved terminal phenylalanine or tryptophan, so it likely arises from a read error. This chain connects TRBV2 to TRBJ2-7; TRBD2 is a possible D gene (5 bases). This CDR3 has 14 residues. Between the trimmed V and J ends, which lost 3 bases and 3 bases, there was a span of 12 bases. Germline lookup yields CDR1 SNHLY and CDR2 FYNNEI. For the CDR3, the DNA is TGTGCCAGCAGTGAGGAGGCGGGCATCTACGAGCAGTACCTC. Its protein product is CASSEEAGIYEQYL.

V is TRBV9 and J is TRBJ1-2; D possibly corresponds to TRBD1 (5 bases). Germline V CDR1 and CDR2: SGDLS, YYNGEE. This CDR3 spans 16 amino acids. V gave up 4 bases and J gave up 5 bases, with 21 bases separating them. CDR3 coding DNA: TGTGCCAGCAGCACCTACCGGGGGGGGGAGGGATATGGCTACACCTTC. Its translation: CASSTYRGGEGYGYTF.

This clone has more than one count but fewer than ten. The chain couples TRBV5-6 to TRBJ2-2; 7 positions match TRBD1. Germline V gives CDR1 SGHDT, CDR2 YYEEEE. This CDR3 has 16 residues. After removal of 2 bases from V and 6 bases from J, the junction contained 10 bases not matched to a gene. Here the CDR3 DNA reads TGTGCCAGCAGCTTAAGAAGACAGGGAGCCGCCGGGGAGCTGTTTTTT. Amino acid sequence: CASSLRRQGAAGELFF. Full variable domain (outside the CDR3, taken from reference TRBV5-6 and TRBJ2-2): DAGVTQSPTHLIKTRGQQVTLRCSPKSGHDTVSWYQQALGQGPQFIFQYYEEEERQRGNFPDRFSGHQFPNYSSELNVNALLLGDSALYLCASSLRRQGAAGELFFGEGSRLTVL.

The J gene is TRBJ1-1, the V gene TRBV7-9, with TRBD1 matching over 8 bases. The CDR3 has 15 residues. CDR1 is SEHNR and CDR2 is FQNEAQ in the germline V gene (reference sequence). J gave up 1 base and V 3 bases, and 4 bases lay outside the gene matches. CDR3 residues: CASSFQGATNTEAFF. The CDR3 DNA sequence: TGTGCCAGCAGCTTTCAGGGGGCGACGAACACTGAAGCTTTCTTT.

Concerning this clone: The junction does not match germline at one end; this may be a read error. V gene TRBV7-8 combines with J gene TRBJ1-1; possible D gene TRBD1, 6 bases. Looked up from germline, CDR1 is SGHVS and CDR2 is FQNEAQ. The CDR3 length is 13 residues. CDR3 sequence reads: CASAERGRGGGLF. The CDR3 nucleotides read TGTGCCAGCGCTGAGCGGGGGCGCGGGGGGGGTTTGTTT.

This clone was picked up one time. V gene TRBV27 combines with J gene TRBJ1-2, with 12 bases aligning to TRBD1. This CDR3 has 16 residues. V lost 3 bases to trimming and J lost 8 bases; unmatched junction nucleotides: 10. CDR1 MNHEY and CDR2 SMNVEV come from the germline V gene (reference sequence). The CDR3 here is CASSFLPGQGAPGYTF. In nucleotides, the CDR3 is TGTGCCAGCAGTTTCCTTCCGGGACAGGGGGCGCCCGGCTACACCTTC.

This clone occurred once. The chain uses TRBV4-1 and TRBJ2-3; TRBD1 aligns across 7 bases. J lost 2 bases, V lost 0 bases, and 2 bases had no gene match. CDR1 MGHRA and CDR2 YSYEKL come from the germline V gene. The CDR3 is 15 amino acids. CDR3 amino acids: CASSQEGTDTDTQYF. The CDR3 DNA reads TGCGCCAGCAGCCAAGAGGGGACAGACACAGATACGCAGTATTTT.

The chain joins TRBV6-4 to TRBJ2-7; a possible D gene is TRBD2 (6 bases). Germline-derived CDR1 and CDR2 are MRHNA and SNTAGT. Between the trimmed V and J ends, which lost 2 bases and 5 bases, there was a span of 13 bases. The CDR3 is 14 amino acids. The CDR3 loop reads CASSDPSGEHEQYF. The DNA of the CDR3 is TGTGCCAGCAGTGACCCGTCGGGGGAGCACGAGCAGTACTTC.